One sample yielded the 13 T cell receptor beta chains listed below, sequenced in a study of cytomegalovirus exposure and HLA in healthy donors. A multiplex PCR was run with 60 Vbeta primers and 13 Jbeta primers. Assay: immunoSEQ multiplex PCR; the TCRdb copy retains only in-frame clones and omits some. The sample has 150,000 to 200,000 clones; around 80% are singletons. The sequencing sample was made of PBMCs. Source of these receptors: a man between 40 and 49 years old in good health and CMV-seronegative.

CDR3 sequence reads: CASGQGASTGELFF. As DNA, the CDR3 is TGTGCCAGTGGACAGGGGGCGAGCACCGGGGAGCTGTTTTTT. The V and J genes are TRBV6-5 and TRBJ2-2; 11 bases map to TRBD1. V trimming: 9 bases; J trimming: 4 bases; junction bases outside the gene matches: 4. Germline V gene sequence: CDR1 MNHEY, CDR2 SVGAGI. The CDR3 runs to 14 residues.

The chain joins TRBV5-1 to TRBJ2-2; no reliable D call. V gave up 1 base and J gave up 1 base, with 5 bases separating them. Germline CDR1 and CDR2: SGHRS and YFSETQ. This CDR3 contains 14 residues. The CDR3 sequence is CASSLTVNTGELFF. CDR3 sequence (DNA): TGCGCCAGCAGCTTGACAGTGAACACCGGGGAGCTGTTTTTT.

This chain joins TRBV11-3 and TRBJ1-1, with 11 positions matching TRBD1. This CDR3 contains 18 residues. Germline lookup yields CDR1 SGHNT and CDR2 YENEEA. V was pared by 5 bases and J by 4 bases, with 15 bases of the junction left unmatched. CDR3 bases: TGTGCCAGCAGCGCCCGCGCCGGGACAGGGGGTCCGGGCACTGAAGCTTTCTTT. It specifies CASSARAGTGGPGTEAFF.

The CDR3 is CASSQVRNYEQYF. The CDR3 coding sequence is TGCGCCAGCAGCCAGGTACGGAACTACGAGCAGTACTTC. J is TRBJ2-5 and V is TRBV4-1; unclear D gene. The DNA end is a closer match to TRBJ2-7, so the J assignment may be wrong. This CDR3 has 13 amino acids. The germline gives CDR1 MGHRA, CDR2 YSYEKL.

V usage is TRBV7-9 and J usage is TRBJ1-2; D not resolved. The germline V gene has CDR1 SEHNR and CDR2 FQNEAQ (reference sequence). V dropped 2 bases and J dropped 7 bases, with 8 bases sitting between them. This CDR3 comprises 12 residues. This CDR3 reads CASSLKPAGYTF. The CDR3 DNA is TGTGCCAGCAGCTTAAAGCCCGCTGGCTACACCTTC.

The chain is built from TRBV2 and TRBJ2-7, with D possibly matching TRBD2 (5 bases). Germline CDR1 reads SNHLY; CDR2 reads FYNNEI. The CDR3 is 13 amino acids. Trimming took off 8 bases at V and 2 bases at J, with 13 bases between the two ends. CDR3 amino acids: CASRGSSTYEQYF. The CDR3 DNA follows: TGTGCCAGCCGAGGGTCCTCCACCTACGAGCAGTACTTC.

V and J are TRBV19 and TRBJ2-1, with D maybe TRBD2 (5 bases). The ends were cut back, 7 bases at V and 0 bases at J, with 16 bases in the middle. From germline, CDR1 is LNHDA and CDR2 SQIVND (reference sequence). The CDR3 is 16 amino acids. CDR3: CASTSARASSYNEQFF. The DNA for the CDR3 is TGTGCCAGTACCTCGGCGCGGGCGAGCTCCTACAATGAGCAGTTCTTC.

The chain recombines TRBV5-4 with TRBJ1-5; 7 bases match TRBD1. CDR1 is SGHNT and CDR2 is YYREEE in the germline V gene (reference sequence). The trim removed 2 bases at V and 1 base at J, leaving 9 bases unmatched. This CDR3 contains 17 residues. The CDR3 sequence: CASSFGGLQGSNQPQHF. The CDR3 nucleotides are TGTGCCAGCAGCTTTGGAGGGCTACAGGGGAGCAATCAGCCCCAGCATTTT.

CDR3 bases: TGTGCCAGCAGTGACCCTAGGCAGGGAGGGACTGAAGCTTTCTTT. It codes for CASSDPRQGGTEAFF. The chain is built from TRBV6-4 and TRBJ1-1; a weak D match, TRBD1 (5 bases). V was shortened by 2 bases and J by 5 bases, with 15 bases between the two germline ends. Germline assignment: CDR1 MRHNA and CDR2 SNTAGT. The CDR3 totals 15 residues.

The chain couples TRBV5-5 to TRBJ2-7; D is perhaps TRBD2 (5 bases). The CDR3 has 14 residues. V shed 5 bases and J shed 2 bases, with 14 bases lying between them. The germline V gene has CDR1 SGHKS and CDR2 YYEKEE (reference sequence). The CDR3 DNA sequence: TGTGCCAGCAGTTTGTTACTAGACACCTACGAGCAGTACGTC. It is translated as CASSLLLDTYEQYV.

The rearrangement uses TRBV11-2 and TRBJ1-3, with D perhaps TRBD1 (5 bases). The ends were cut back, 4 bases at V and 2 bases at J, with 12 bases in the middle. The CDR3 is 15 residues long. The germline V gene has CDR1 SGHAT and CDR2 FQNNGV. The CDR3: CASSSLGTPGNTIYF. The CDR3 DNA reads TGTGCCAGCAGCTCCCTCGGGACTCCTGGAAACACCATATATTTT.

The gene calls are TRBV7-3 and TRBJ2-7; TRBD2 agrees at 8 bases. After removal of 4 bases from V and 5 bases from J, the junction contained 10 bases not matched to a gene. This CDR3 has 15 residues. Germline CDR1 reads SGHTA; CDR2 reads FQGTGA. CDR3 residues: CASSSSGSPLNEQYF. CDR3 nucleotides: TGTGCCAGCAGCTCCAGCGGGAGTCCCCTGAACGAGCAGTACTTC.

The rearrangement uses TRBV28 and TRBJ1-2; TRBD1 agrees at 11 bases. Germline CDR1 reads MDHEN; CDR2 reads SYDVKM. CDR3 length: 15 residues. With V trimmed by 6 bases and J by 3 bases, 6 bases remained unmatched. CDR3 sequence (DNA): TGTGCCAGCAGCCTCGGGACAGGGGGGCACTATGGCTACACCTTC. Its protein is CASSLGTGGHYGYTF.